These 10 T cell receptor beta chains came from one sample sequenced in a study of T cells in Graves' hyperthyroidism and ophthalmopathy. Researchers took RNA transcripts and amplified the TCR beta CDR3 regions from them. HTBI primers were used for first-round RT-PCR of the TCR CDR3. TCRdb called the multiplex PCR reads again in MiXCR, with one record for every CDR3 protein. Seen here are a few hundred thousand distinct CDR3 sequences, about 15% observed once, and the top ten hold 13% to 15%. Material for sequencing was blood. Receptor source: a woman under 30 with Graves' hyperthyroidism.

V is TRBV5-6 and J is TRBJ2-7; perhaps TRBD2 as D (5 bases). The CDR3 has 14 amino acids. Germline assignment: CDR1 SGHDT and CDR2 YYEEEE. Trimming pared 4 bases from V and 4 bases from J, leaving 15 bases between. The CDR3 spells CASSQPSSLYEQYF. As DNA, the CDR3 is TGTGCCAGCAGCCAACCTAGCAGCCTATACGAGCAGTACTTC. Complete variable domain (other parts from reference TRBV5-6 and TRBJ2-7): DAGVTQSPTHLIKTRGQQVTLRCSPKSGHDTVSWYQQALGQGPQFIFQYYEEEERQRGNFPDRFSGHQFPNYSSELNVNALLLGDSALYLCASSQPSSLYEQYFGPGTRLTVT.

The chain is built from TRBV27 and TRBJ2-5; possible D gene TRBD2, 6 bases. Germline lookup yields CDR1 MNHEY and CDR2 SMNVEV (reference sequence). The CDR3 extends over 13 amino acids. V lost 8 bases, J lost 9 bases, and 19 bases lay in between. CDR3: CASRGDAGKAQYF. The CDR3 DNA is TGTGCCAGCCGAGGCGACGCGGGAAAGGCCCAGTACTTC.

The chain employs TRBV20-1 and TRBJ1-2; possibly TRBD1 for D (5 bases). Germline values: CDR1 DFQATT, CDR2 SNEGSKA (reference sequence). The ends were cut back, 7 bases at V and 7 bases at J, with 13 bases in the middle. The length of the CDR3 is 11 residues. This CDR3 is CSVPGLGGYTF. CDR3 nucleotide sequence: TGCAGTGTCCCAGGGTTAGGTGGCTACACCTTC.

The chain combines TRBV5-1 with TRBJ1-6; D is ambiguous. CDR1 and CDR2 (germline): SGHRS, YFSETQ. The CDR3 is 16 residues long. V gave up 0 bases and J gave up 3 bases, with 10 bases separating them. This CDR3 reads CASSLAEPNYNSPLHF. The DNA for the CDR3 is TGCGCCAGCAGCTTGGCCGAGCCAAACTATAATTCACCCCTCCACTTT. Combining the CDR3 with reference TRBV5-1 and TRBJ1-6 gives the whole variable domain KAGVTQTPRYLIKTRGQQVTLSCSPISGHRSVSWYQQTPGQGLQFLFEYFSETQRNKGNFPGRFSGRQFSNSRSEMNVSTLELGDSALYLCASSLAEPNYNSPLHFGNGTRLTVT.

This chain links TRBV28 with TRBJ2-7; no firm D call. V was trimmed by 6 bases and J by 4 bases, leaving 13 bases between them. From germline, CDR1 is MDHEN and CDR2 SYDVKM. The length of the CDR3 is 13 residues. CDR3 protein: CASSILTSYEQYF. The CDR3 DNA is TGTGCCAGCAGCATTCTTACCTCATACGAGCAGTACTTC. The whole variable domain, remainder taken from reference TRBV28 and TRBJ2-7, is DVKVTQSSRYLVKRTGEKVFLECVQDMDHENMFWYRQDPGLGLRLIYFSYDVKMKEKGDIPEGYSVSREKKERFSLILESASTNQTSMYLCASSILTSYEQYFGPGTRLTVT.

This clonotype has ten or more counts. The rearrangement joins TRBV2 to TRBJ1-5; TRBD1 matches at 7 bases. Germline V gives CDR1 SNHLY, CDR2 FYNNEI. The CDR3 is 14 residues long. J gave up 6 bases and V 3 bases, and 5 bases lay outside the gene matches. Here the CDR3 reads CASSDGSGGQPQHF. For the CDR3, the DNA is TGTGCCAGCAGTGATGGGTCAGGGGGTCAGCCCCAGCATTTT.

This clonotype was seen a handful of times. The chain employs TRBV19 and TRBJ1-5; 11 bases are a match to TRBD1. Germline trimming cut 3 bases from V and 6 bases from J; bases unmatched to any gene: 10. Germline lookup yields CDR1 LNHDA and CDR2 SQIVND (reference sequence). The length of the CDR3 is 17 residues. The CDR3 nucleotides read TGTGCCAGTAGTATTCGAGGGACAGGGGGTCTTAGTCAGCCCCAGCATTTT. It specifies CASSIRGTGGLSQPQHF. Looking up the rest from reference TRBV19 and TRBJ1-5 gives the full variable domain: DGGITQSPKYLFRKEGQNVTLSCEQNLNHDAMYWYRQDPGQGLRLIYYSQIVNDFQKGDIAEGYSVSREKKESFPLTVTSAQKNPTAFYLCASSIRGTGGLSQPQHFGDGTRLSIL.

This clonotype was counted ten times or more. The V gene is TRBV20-1, the J gene TRBJ1-6; possible D gene TRBD1, 5 bases. CDR1 is DFQATT and CDR2 is SNEGSKA in the germline V gene (reference sequence). The CDR3 is made up of 14 amino acids. V gave up 3 bases and J gave up 10 bases, with 16 bases separating them. Written as DNA, the CDR3 is TGCAGTGCTAGGTCCGGGACGGGGTCATCACCCCTCCACTTT. The encoded protein is CSARSGTGSSPLHF.

Ten or more counts support this clonotype. The V and J genes are TRBV5-1 and TRBJ1-6, with D maybe TRBD1 (6 bases). Germline CDR1 and CDR2: SGHRS and YFSETQ. This CDR3 comprises 14 residues. V lost 3 bases and J lost 7, with 11 bases in between. DNA for the CDR3: TGCGCCAGCAGCTCGACAGGTCAAAATTCACCCCTCCACTTT. This encodes CASSSTGQNSPLHF.

This clonotype has only a few counts. The chain uses TRBV10-3 and TRBJ1-5; D is uncertain. V lost 0 bases and J lost 7, with 7 bases in between. This CDR3 contains 13 residues. Germline V CDR1 and CDR2: ENHRY, SYGVKD. The CDR3 nucleotides read TGTGCCATCAGTGAGTCGCCGGAGCAGCCCCAGCATTTT. It translates to CAISESPEQPQHF.